This is a list of T cell receptor beta chains from one sample in a study of monozygotic twins with cystic fibrosis. Generated by immunoSEQ multiplex PCR, the TCRdb table keeps only in-frame clones and is missing some. The table lists some 14,000 clones, 80% to 90% of them singletons, with less than 0.95% in the top ten. Material: blood. These receptors originate from a boy younger than 18 with cystic fibrosis. Each CDR3 is given without its conserved first and last residue. Fields, in order: V gene, CDR3 protein.

v_gene: TRBV14; CDR3aa: ASSLRTSGRWGQETQY
v_gene: TRBV5-1; CDR3aa: ASSFSGSYNEQF
v_gene: TRBV7-9; CDR3aa: ASSLVVGTNTGELF
v_gene: TRBV27; CDR3aa: ASSPIGSVRGNTIY
v_gene: TRBV5-4; CDR3aa: ASSLARDSPQETQY
v_gene: TRBV7-9; CDR3aa: ASSPGLPNEKLF
v_gene: TRBV30; CDR3aa: AWSVPGTSGVHEQF
v_gene: TRBV7-6; CDR3aa: ASTPLGPRTDTQY
v_gene: TRBV28; CDR3aa: ASSHPPGRINYGYT
v_gene: TRBV10-2; CDR3aa: ASSEGGPGANVLT
v_gene: TRBV5-1; CDR3aa: ASRLTDTEAF
v_gene: TRBV5-4; CDR3aa: ASSFGQGTTKNIQY
v_gene: TRBV28; CDR3aa: ASSLTLAAYEQY
v_gene: TRBV2; CDR3aa: ASSVAEGNTIY